This T cell receptor beta chain came from a study of T cell responses to AZD1222 COVID-19 vaccine. Generated by immunoSEQ multiplex PCR, the TCRdb table keeps only in-frame clones and is missing some. Of about 120,000 clones in the sample, about 92% are singletons; the top ten hold 5%. This CDR3 comprises 13 residues. V shed 10 bases, J shed 1 base, and the junction held 6 bases outside the gene matches. Looked up from germline, CDR1 is ENHRY and CDR2 is SYGVKD. The rearrangement links TRBV10-3 to TRBJ1-1, with TRBD1 matching 7 bases. The source of this sequence is an adult who received the AZD1222 COVID-19 vaccine. Sequencing was performed on peripheral blood, taken 28 days after the second AZD1222 dose. The CDR3 loop is CATNGQENTEAFF. The CDR3 DNA follows: TGTGCCACCAACGGACAGGAGAACACTGAAGCTTTCTTT.